The 14 T cell receptor beta chains listed next were all sequenced from one sample in a study of T-cell reconstitution after alpha-beta-depleted transplantation in children. A library of TCRbeta sequences, prepared with unique molecular identifiers, was generated. A single record per CDR3 protein comes from TCRdb applying MiXCR to the PCR reads. This table holds around 200,000 distinct CDR3 sequences, roughly a tenth found once. This specimen was PBMCs, taken before TCRalphabeta/CD19-depleted stem cell transplant. These TCRs come from a child less than two years old with acute myeloid leukemia, due to receive a stem cell transplant.

There are many counts of this clonotype. The chain joins TRBV12-3 or TRBV12-4 to TRBJ1-2; no reliable D call. CDR3 size: 12 residues. V was trimmed by 6 bases and J by 2 bases, leaving 7 bases between them. The CDR3 sequence is CASSQQNYGYTF. CDR3 in DNA: TGTGCCAGCAGCCAACAGAACTATGGCTACACCTTC.

There are many counts of this clonotype. This chain uses TRBV20-1 with TRBJ1-1; D is uncertain. CDR3 size: 14 residues. Germline CDR1 and CDR2: DFQATT and SNEGSKA (reference sequence). V was shortened by 2 bases and J by 3 bases, with 13 bases between the two germline ends. DNA of the CDR3: TGCAGTGCTAGACGATTCCGGGTTGACACTGAAGCTTTCTTT. It yields the protein CSARRFRVDTEAFF.

In this sample, this clonotype turned up a few times. This sequence joins TRBV6-5 and TRBJ1-3, with TRBD1 matching over 9 bases. With 2 bases clipped from V and 6 bases from J, the junction kept 5 bases outside the gene matches. The germline gives CDR1 MNHEY, CDR2 SVGAGI. CDR3 length: 15 residues. This CDR3 reads CASSYGQGTENTIYF. CDR3 bases: TGTGCCAGCAGTTACGGACAGGGGACAGAAAACACCATATATTTT.

This clonotype was observed at least ten times. The chain links TRBV29-1 to TRBJ2-1, with TRBD2 as a possible D gene (6 bases). From germline, CDR1 is SQVTM and CDR2 ANQGSEA. The CDR3 is 16 amino acids. The ends were cut back, 0 bases at V and 4 bases at J, with 16 bases in the middle. The DNA for the CDR3 is TGCAGCGTTGAAGATTTCCGGGACTCTTCGTACAATGAGCAGTTCTTC. Translating it yields CSVEDFRDSSYNEQFF.

This clonotype appeared many times. The V call is TRBV28, the J call TRBJ2-1, with 8 bases fitting TRBD1. This CDR3 spans 14 amino acids. Germline V lookup: CDR1 MDHEN, CDR2 SYDVKM. V lost 5 bases, J lost 2 bases, and 2 bases stayed unmatched. The CDR3 loop is CASSQQGAYNEQFF. For the CDR3, the DNA is TGTGCCAGCAGTCAACAGGGGGCCTACAATGAGCAGTTCTTC.

This clonotype was seen many times. The CDR3 reads CASGVGSGEFF. CDR3 coding DNA: TGTGCCAGCGGCGTGGGTAGCGGGGAGTTCTTC. The V call is TRBV6-5, the J call TRBJ2-1; TRBD2 aligns across 8 bases. V dropped 8 bases and J dropped 14; count of bases not matched to a gene: 8. The germline V gene encodes CDR1 MNHEY and CDR2 SVGAGI. The length of the CDR3 is 11 residues.

This clonotype has just a few counts. This chain connects TRBV6-1 to TRBJ2-6, with no clear D. Per the germline V gene, CDR1 is MNHNS and CDR2 is SASEGT. Trimming left V 2 bases short and J 4 bases short, with 18 bases between. The CDR3 extends over 18 amino acids. Written as DNA, the CDR3 is TGTGCCAGCAGTGAAAATGCATTCCGAGGCACGGGGGCCAACGTCCTGACTTTC. This gives the protein CASSENAFRGTGANVLTF.

This clonotype was seen repeatedly, ten times or more. The rearrangement uses TRBV2 and TRBJ2-1; 7 bases match TRBD2. V trimming: 6 bases; J trimming: 7 bases; junction bases outside the gene matches: 12. Per the germline V gene, CDR1 is SNHLY and CDR2 is FYNNEI. The CDR3 consists of 15 residues. CDR3 loop: CASSVSRRELNEQFF. Here the CDR3 DNA reads TGTGCCAGCAGCGTCTCACGGCGGGAGTTAAATGAGCAGTTCTTC.

At least ten counts were recorded for this clonotype. This rearrangement joins TRBV6-5 to TRBJ2-1; 9 nucleotides agree with TRBD1. Germline V lookup: CDR1 MNHEY, CDR2 SVGAGI. V shed 0 bases, J shed 13 bases, and the junction held 1 base outside the gene matches. This CDR3 is built from 12 residues. The CDR3, as DNA: TGTGCCAGCAGTTACTCGGGACAGGGTCAGTTCTTC. Translation gives CASSYSGQGQFF.

This clonotype occurred many times. The chain combines TRBV20-1 with TRBJ2-3; 8 bases line up with TRBD2. Germline lookup yields CDR1 DFQATT and CDR2 SNEGSKA (reference sequence). Unmatched junction bases numbered 19, after V lost 6 bases and J lost 8 bases. This CDR3 has 16 amino acids. CDR3 region: CSASPGLAGAGGTQYF. The CDR3 region has the DNA TGCAGTGCATCCCCCGGACTAGCTGGCGCCGGGGGTACGCAGTATTTT.

This clonotype was counted at least ten times. The DNA for the CDR3 is TGCAGTGCTATATTACAGGAAAAACACGAGCAGTACTTC. It codes for CSAILQEKHEQYF. The V and J genes are TRBV20-1 and TRBJ2-7; maybe TRBD1 (5 bases). The CDR3 runs to 13 residues. The germline V and J ends were trimmed by 4 bases and 5 bases, with 15 bases remaining between them. Germline V gene sequence: CDR1 DFQATT, CDR2 SNEGSKA (reference sequence).

At least ten counts were recorded for this clonotype. The chain is built from TRBV6-5 and TRBJ1-1; no clear D. V shed 0 bases and J shed 1 base, with 15 bases lying between them. Germline assignment: CDR1 MNHEY and CDR2 SVGAGI. The CDR3 extends over 17 amino acids. The CDR3, as DNA: TGTGCCAGCAGTTACTCGATCTCTGAGGCTTGGAACACTGAAGCTTTCTTT. Protein sequence: CASSYSISEAWNTEAFF.

Comments on this clonotype: This may stem from a read error, because a much larger clone lies one nucleotide away. The chain links TRBV7-9 to TRBJ2-7, with D hard to call. The CDR3 covers 16 residues. V lost 5 bases and J 2 bases, leaving 19 bases between the germline ends. Germline lookup yields CDR1 SEHNR and CDR2 FQNEAQ (reference sequence). CDR3 DNA: TGTGCCAGCAGCCCGACCGTGAGCTACCAAACCTACGAGCAGTACTTC. Protein product: CASSPTVSYQTYEQYF.

CDR3 loop: CASSAIYSGANVLTF. CDR3 DNA: TGTGCCAGCAGCGCCATCTACTCTGGGGCCAACGTCCTGACTTTC. The chain combines TRBV9 with TRBJ2-6; D not resolved. This CDR3 has 15 amino acids. Between the trimmed V and J ends, which lost 3 bases and 0 bases, there was a span of 7 bases. The V gene's germline CDR1 is SGDLS and CDR2 YYNGEE.